This is a list of T cell receptor beta chains from one sample in a study of blood T cell repertoires in COVID-19. Using immunoSEQ multiplex PCR, the repertoire was profiled, and TCRdb retains in-frame clones only, with some absent. The sample has some 200,000 clones; roughly 80% are singletons. Sequenced input: PBMCs or T cells enriched from blood (not recorded which). These receptors all come from a woman between 40 and 50 years old with acute COVID-19. The CDR3 runs from the conserved cysteine through the conserved F or W. D genes are given only for firm matches. Clone size is shown for a subset of rows, as once, few, many or a class of expanded clone.

j_call	clone_size	v_call	d_call	cdr3_aa	cdr3_nt
TRBJ2-5	once	TRBV13	TRBD2	CAVLAGRETQYF	TGTGCCGTTTTAGCGGGGCGAGAGACCCAGTACTTC
TRBJ1-5	NA	TRBV30	NA	CAWGRGGNQPQHF	TGTGCCTGGGGTCGGGGGGGAAATCAGCCCCAGCATTTT
TRBJ1-1	NA	TRBV5-1	TRBD1	CASSLHGGTVNTEAFF	TGCGCCAGCAGCTTGCATGGTGGGACAGTGAACACTGAAGCTTTCTTT
TRBJ2-1	few	TRBV28	NA	CASSYLTSGTYNEQFF	TGTGCCAGCAGCTACCTTACGAGCGGTACCTACAATGAGCAGTTCTTC
TRBJ1-2	NA	TRBV5-1	TRBD1	CASSRDRGRDAYGYTF	TGCGCCAGCAGCCGGGACAGGGGGCGCGACGCCTATGGCTACACCTTC
TRBJ2-4	NA	TRBV6-1	TRBD1	CASSEALRQGAKNIQYF	TGTGCCAGCAGTGAAGCGCTGAGACAGGGAGCCAAAAACATTCAGTACTTC
TRBJ2-7	NA	TRBV29-1	NA	CSGADSPSYEQYF	TGCAGCGGCGCGGACAGCCCCAGCTACGAGCAGTACTTC
TRBJ2-1	NA	TRBV28	TRBD1	CASSLLTDRYNEQFF	TGTGCCAGCAGTTTATTGACGGACAGGTACAATGAGCAGTTCTTC
TRBJ1-2	NA	TRBV11-2	NA	CASSLGGVGGYTF	TGTGCCAGCAGCTTAGGGGGAGTGGGTGGCTACACCTTC
TRBJ2-1	NA	TRBV30	NA	CAWSVTGSYYNEQFF	TGTGCCTGGAGTGTAACGGGGTCCTACTACAATGAGCAGTTCTTC
TRBJ2-3	NA	TRBV30	NA	CAWSVQVGQEMYF	TGTGCCTGGAGTGTACAGGTAGGGCAGGAGATGTATTTT
TRBJ1-3	NA	TRBV6-1	TRBD1	CASSQAGTGNRNTIYF	TGTGCCAGCAGTCAAGCCGGGACAGGGAATCGGAACACCATATATTTT
TRBJ1-6	NA	TRBV27	NA	CASSFSGAESPLHF	TGTGCCAGCAGTTTTTCAGGGGCGGAATCACCCCTCCACTTT
TRBJ1-5	NA	TRBV24-1	NA	CATSEWGERQPQHF	TGTGCCACCAGTGAATGGGGGGAGAGACAGCCCCAGCATTTT
TRBJ1-1	NA	TRBV19	NA	CASSLGGAQDTEAFF	TGTGCCAGTAGCCTCGGGGGGGCGCAGGACACTGAAGCTTTCTTT
TRBJ2-7	NA	TRBV13	TRBD1	CASSFWPGGSYEQYF	TGTGCCAGCAGCTTCTGGCCAGGGGGCTCCTACGAGCAGTACTTC
TRBJ1-1	NA	TRBV6-5	NA	CASTEGWGRNTEAFF	TGTGCCAGCACCGAAGGTTGGGGGCGGAACACTGAAGCTTTCTTT
TRBJ1-2	NA	TRBV4-1	NA	CASSQGRTARTPPYGYTF	TGCGCCAGCAGCCAAGGAAGGACAGCGCGGACCCCCCCCTATGGCTACACCTTC
TRBJ2-7	NA	TRBV2	TRBD2	CASSTGRESSLYEQYF	TGTGCCAGCAGTACGGGGCGGGAGAGCTCGCTCTACGAGCAGTACTTC
TRBJ2-1	once	TRBV27	TRBD1	CASRPPDRGRTNEQFF	TGTGCCAGCAGACCCCCTGACAGGGGGCGAACGAATGAGCAGTTCTTC
TRBJ2-7	once	TRBV5-1	NA	CASSLGAGGGYEQYF	TGCGCCAGCAGCTTGGGGGCAGGGGGAGGCTACGAGCAGTACTTC
TRBJ1-3	NA	TRBV12-5	NA	CASGFGQILSGNTIYF	TGTGCTAGTGGTTTTGGACAAATCCTCTCTGGAAACACCATATATTTT
TRBJ2-1	NA	TRBV5-4	TRBD1	CASSPRQGASGNEQFF	TGTGCCAGCAGCCCACGACAGGGGGCGAGCGGCAATGAGCAGTTCTTC
TRBJ2-5	NA	TRBV5-1	TRBD2	CASSLGQLAGGQETQYF	TGCGCCAGCAGCCTGGGACAGCTAGCGGGAGGGCAAGAGACCCAGTACTTC
TRBJ1-2	NA	TRBV6-5	TRBD1	CASRRGQGADGYTF	TGTGCCAGCAGGAGGGGACAGGGGGCGGATGGCTACACCTTC
TRBJ2-5	NA	TRBV30	NA	CAWKESGETQYF	TGTGCCTGGAAGGAGTCGGGGGAGACCCAGTACTTC
TRBJ2-2	NA	TRBV18	NA	CASTRKLTGELFF	TGTGCCAGCACTAGGAAACTCACCGGGGAGCTGTTTTTT
TRBJ2-1	NA	TRBV7-9	TRBD2	CASSPGWRLLAGGHEQFF	TGTGCCAGCAGCCCTGGCTGGCGTCTACTAGCGGGGGGGCATGAGCAGTTCTTC
TRBJ1-1	NA	TRBV5-1	TRBD1	CASSPGQGANTEAFF	TGCGCCAGCAGCCCGGGACAGGGGGCTAACACTGAAGCTTTCTTT
TRBJ2-3	NA	TRBV23-1	NA	CASSQLGGQSSTDTQYF	TGCGCCAGCAGTCAACTCGGGGGACAGTCTAGCACAGATACGCAGTATTTT
TRBJ2-3	NA	TRBV9	TRBD2	CASSVGLLADSTDTQYF	TGTGCCAGCAGCGTAGGATTGCTAGCGGATAGCACAGATACGCAGTATTTT
TRBJ1-2	NA	TRBV7-2	NA	CASSLASNGGYTF	TGTGCCAGCAGCTTAGCCTCCAACGGTGGCTACACCTTC
TRBJ2-7	NA	TRBV7-9	NA	CASKKDLNEEQYF	TGTGCCAGCAAGAAGGACTTAAATGAGGAGCAGTACTTC